One sample yielded the 27 T cell receptor beta chains listed below, sequenced in a study of memory CD4+ T cells and cytomegalovirus serostatus. The sort gate was single viable CD3+CD4+CD8-CD45RO+ cells for memory CD4+ T cells. TCRdb's copy holds only in-frame clones and misses some; the assay was immunoSEQ multiplex PCR. In the table there are just under 95,000 clones, about 80% of which are singletons. The sample was memory CD4+ T cells from blood. These receptors were taken from an adult in good health and CMV-seropositive.

V usage is TRBV2 and J usage is TRBJ2-5, with 7 bases matching TRBD1. Germline V gene data show CDR1 as SNHLY and CDR2 as FYNNEI. CDR3 length equals 14 residues. With V trimmed by 5 bases and J by 1 base, 4 bases remained unmatched. The CDR3 loop reads CASSSTGPQETQYF. The CDR3 DNA follows: TGTGCCAGCAGTTCGACAGGGCCCCAAGAGACCCAGTACTTC. Together with reference TRBV2 and TRBJ2-5, the CDR3 gives the full variable domain: EPEVTQTPSHQVTQMGQEVILRCVPISNHLYFYWYRQILGQKVEFLVSFYNNEISEKSEIFDDQFSVERPDGSNFTLKIRSTKLEDSAMYFCASSSTGPQETQYFGPGTRLLVL.

This clone appeared once. The V gene is TRBV7-9, the J gene TRBJ2-7; no clear D. This CDR3 is 11 amino acids long. Germline assignment: CDR1 SEHNR and CDR2 FQNEAQ (reference sequence). V lost 6 bases and J 3 bases, leaving 6 bases between the germline ends. The CDR3 here is CASSDNYEQYF. CDR3 DNA sequence: TGTGCCAGCAGTGATAACTACGAGCAGTACTTC.

This clone has only a few counts. V is TRBV7-2 and J is TRBJ1-2; D is unclear. This CDR3 has 15 amino acids. Looked up from germline, CDR1 is SGHTA and CDR2 is FQGNSA. V lost 6 bases to trimming and J lost 2 bases, with 16 bases between them. The CDR3 DNA is TGTGCCAGCAGAGGACCGGCGGGTTCAAACTATGGCTACACCTTC. Translating gives CASRGPAGSNYGYTF.

The chain recombines TRBV10-3 with TRBJ2-7; the match to TRBD1 covers 7 bases. Germline CDR1 ENHRY, CDR2 SYGVKD. The J segment lost 5 bases and the V segment lost 5 bases, leaving 9 bases of the junction unmatched. The CDR3 is 14 residues long. Written as DNA, the CDR3 is TGTGCCATCAGTCCCAGACAGGGTGGGGACGAGCAGTACTTC. It translates to CAISPRQGGDEQYF.

A few counts support this clone. The V and J genes are TRBV7-9 and TRBJ2-1, with TRBD2 matching over 8 bases. V dropped 5 bases and J dropped 6; count of bases not matched to a gene: 15. Germline assignment: CDR1 SEHNR and CDR2 FQNEAQ (reference sequence). This CDR3 contains 17 residues. This chain's CDR3 is CASSPRGWSGRPNEQFF. CDR3 sequence (DNA): TGTGCCAGCAGCCCGCGGGGATGGAGCGGGAGACCCAATGAGCAGTTCTTC. The entire variable domain, with the rest obtained from reference TRBV7-9 and TRBJ2-1, is as follows: DTGVSQNPRHKITKRGQNVTFRCDPISEHNRLYWYRQTLGQGPEFLTYFQNEAQLEKSRLLSDRFSAERPKGSFSTLEIQRTEQGDSAMYLCASSPRGWSGRPNEQFFGPGTRLTVL.

In its sample, this clone was seen a few times. This chain links TRBV18 with TRBJ1-3; D gene ambiguous. V shed 6 bases and J shed 0 bases, with 9 bases lying between them. Germline V CDR1 and CDR2: KGHSH, LQKENI. This CDR3 comprises 14 residues. The CDR3 loop is CASSEDYSGNTIYF. Here the CDR3 DNA reads TGTGCCAGCTCCGAGGACTACTCTGGAAACACCATATATTTT.

This clone was recorded a few times. The chain has TRBV4-2 and TRBJ1-2; a weak D match, TRBD1 (6 bases). The CDR3 extends over 15 amino acids. Germline CDR1 LGHNA, CDR2 YNFKEQ. With 0 bases removed from V and 11 bases from J, the gap between germline ends came to 19 bases. This CDR3 is CASSQDHRGRGSYTF. In nucleotides, the CDR3 is TGTGCCAGCAGCCAAGATCACCGTGGCAGGGGAAGTTACACCTTC.

The chain joins TRBV28 to TRBJ2-7; 8 bases align to TRBD1. CDR3 length equals 14 residues. V trimming: 8 bases; J trimming: 3 bases; junction bases outside the gene matches: 9. Germline CDR1 reads MDHEN; CDR2 reads SYDVKM. This CDR3 reads CASGLSGGLYEQYF. Here the CDR3 DNA reads TGTGCCAGCGGCCTCTCAGGGGGCCTCTACGAGCAGTACTTC.

This clone has more than one count but fewer than ten. V is TRBV16 and J is TRBJ1-5; no reliable D call. From germline, CDR1 is KGHSY and CDR2 FQNENV. This CDR3 has 13 residues. Trimming removed 1 base at V and 5 bases at J, with 6 bases between. The chain's CDR3 is CASSQWSDQPQHF. The CDR3 DNA reads as TGTGCCAGCAGCCAATGGTCTGATCAGCCCCAGCATTTT.

Only one count was recorded for this clone. The rearrangement joins TRBV7-9 to TRBJ2-5; 9 bases map to TRBD1. V lost 1 base to trimming and J lost 1 base; unmatched junction nucleotides: 7. Germline CDR1 is SEHNR and CDR2 is FQNEAQ (reference sequence). The CDR3 spans 17 residues. The chain's CDR3 is CASSLGLGGQGQETQYF. As DNA, the CDR3 is TGTGCCAGCAGCTTAGGGCTCGGGGGACAGGGCCAAGAGACCCAGTACTTC.

The V gene is TRBV29-1, the J gene TRBJ2-3; D perhaps matches TRBD1 (6 bases). Per the germline V gene, CDR1 is SQVTM and CDR2 is ANQGSEA. This CDR3 comprises 13 residues. V was pared by 7 bases and J by 5 bases, with 16 bases between. Written as DNA, the CDR3 is TGCAGCGCACTCCAACAGGGATTAGATACGCAGTATTTT. Protein: CSALQQGLDTQYF.

The V and J genes are TRBV5-5 and TRBJ1-1; D is unclear. V lost 4 bases to trimming and J lost 2 bases, with 9 bases between them. The CDR3 loop spans 13 amino acids. From germline, CDR1 is SGHKS and CDR2 YYEKEE (reference sequence). CDR3 amino acids: CASSAQRNTEAFF. DNA for the CDR3: TGTGCCAGCAGCGCCCAGCGAAACACTGAAGCTTTCTTT.

The V gene is TRBV6-5, the J gene TRBJ1-3; D is ambiguous. The germline V and J ends were trimmed by 0 bases and 0 bases, with 9 bases remaining between them. CDR1 is MNHEY, CDR2 SVGAGI, per germline. CDR3 length: 16 amino acids. CDR3 DNA: TGTGCCAGCAGTTACTCTAATAAGCTCTCTGGAAACACCATATATTTT. Encoded protein: CASSYSNKLSGNTIYF.

This clone has just one count. The gene calls are TRBV5-6 and TRBJ2-7; the D gene could be TRBD1 or TRBD2 (5 bases each). The V end lost 2 bases, the J end lost 2 bases, and 20 bases lay between the germline ends. Germline loops: CDR1 SGHDT, CDR2 YYEEEE. The CDR3 is 17 amino acids. The CDR3 nucleotides read TGTGCCAGCAGCTTAAGACTGAGGTCGGGGCTTGCCTACGAGCAGTACTTC. Translation: CASSLRLRSGLAYEQYF.

The rearrangement links TRBV28 to TRBJ1-2, with a tentative D call TRBD1 (5 bases). V dropped 5 bases and J dropped 5 bases, with 15 bases sitting between them. Germline values: CDR1 MDHEN, CDR2 SYDVKM. The CDR3 has 14 residues. CDR3 coding DNA: TGTGCCAGCAGTCAGACGGCCTGGGGGTATGGCTACACCTTC. Amino acids: CASSQTAWGYGYTF.

The chain recombines TRBV5-1 with TRBJ2-6; 8 bases are a match to TRBD1. J gave up 0 bases and V 5 bases, and 7 bases lay outside the gene matches. Germline CDR1 and CDR2: SGHRS and YFSETQ. There are 17 residues in the CDR3. CDR3 loop: CASRPGTGSSGANVLTF. The CDR3 nucleotides read TGCGCCAGCAGACCCGGGACAGGAAGCTCTGGGGCCAACGTCCTGACTTTC. Combining the CDR3 with reference TRBV5-1 and TRBJ2-6 gives the whole variable domain KAGVTQTPRYLIKTRGQQVTLSCSPISGHRSVSWYQQTPGQGLQFLFEYFSETQRNKGNFPGRFSGRQFSNSRSEMNVSTLELGDSALYLCASRPGTGSSGANVLTFGAGSRLTVL.

This rearrangement joins TRBV2 to TRBJ1-2; a possible D gene is TRBD1 (5 bases). This CDR3 contains 13 residues. V shed 6 bases and J shed 12 bases, with 20 bases lying between them. CDR1 and CDR2 (germline): SNHLY, FYNNEI. For the CDR3, the DNA is TGTGCCAGCAGCTCCGTGGGTGGGACCGGGGACACCTTC. This encodes CASSSVGGTGDTF.

The chain recombines TRBV7-8 with TRBJ2-7, with TRBD1 matching over 7 bases. V lost 5 bases and J lost 2; bases outside the gene matches: 6. Germline values: CDR1 SGHVS, CDR2 FQNEAQ. The CDR3 has 14 residues. CDR3 loop: CASSTRQGTYEQYF. The CDR3, as DNA: TGTGCCAGCAGCACGAGACAGGGTACCTACGAGCAGTACTTC.

This rearrangement joins TRBV30 to TRBJ2-6, with D hard to call. The CDR3 contains 16 residues. V was pared by 2 bases and J by 0 bases, with 11 bases between. The germline CDR1 and CDR2 sequences are GTSNPN and SVGIG (reference sequence). The CDR3 region is CAWSFEAASGANVLTF. The CDR3, as DNA: TGTGCCTGGAGTTTCGAGGCGGCCTCTGGGGCCAACGTCCTGACTTTC.

The CDR3 loop is CASSVESWSGTQYF. CDR3 DNA: TGTGCCAGCAGCGTAGAAAGCTGGAGCGGGACCCAGTACTTC. The V gene is TRBV9, the J gene TRBJ2-5; a possible D gene is TRBD2 (5 bases). In germline, CDR1 is SGDLS, CDR2 YYNGEE. The CDR3 has 14 residues. Trimming shortened V by 0 bases and J by 7 bases, and 13 bases separated the two germline ends.

This rearrangement joins TRBV4-2 to TRBJ1-4, with D possibly being TRBD1 (5 bases). The germline V gene has CDR1 LGHNA and CDR2 YNFKEQ. The CDR3 spans 15 residues. Deletions cut 1 base from V and 4 bases from J, with 10 bases between. CDR3 sequence: CASSQGRQGNEKLFF. Written as DNA, the CDR3 is TGTGCCAGCAGCCAAGGTCGTCAGGGTAATGAAAAACTGTTTTTT.

J is TRBJ2-3 and V is TRBV15; D may correspond to TRBD1 or TRBD2 (5 bases each). Trimming removed 1 base from V and 8 bases from J, with 10 bases in between. CDR3 size: 13 residues. CDR1 is LNHNV, CDR2 YYDKDF, per germline (reference sequence). CDR3 loop: CATSRAQGVTQYF. As DNA, the CDR3 is TGTGCCACCAGCAGAGCCCAGGGAGTTACGCAGTATTTT.

The chain couples TRBV7-2 to TRBJ2-7; D is unresolved. The CDR3 has 13 residues. Germline V gene sequence: CDR1 SGHTA, CDR2 FQGNSA. V lost 2 bases and J lost 2, with 7 bases in between. The CDR3 nucleotides are TGTGCCAGCAGCTTACAAAGTACCTACGAGCAGTACTTC. This translates into CASSLQSTYEQYF. Variable domain in full (rest from reference TRBV7-2 and TRBJ2-7): GAGVSQSPSNKVTEKGKDVELRCDPISGHTALYWYRQSLGQGLEFLIYFQGNSAPDKSGLPSDRFSAERTGGSVSTLTIQRTQQEDSAVYLCASSLQSTYEQYFGPGTRLTVT.

J is TRBJ2-6 and V is TRBV2; TRBD1 agrees at 11 bases. V dropped 7 bases and J dropped 2; count of bases not matched to a gene: 7. The CDR3 contains 17 residues. Germline CDR1 and CDR2: SNHLY and FYNNEI. Here the CDR3 reads CASTRTGGETGANVLTF. Here the CDR3 DNA reads TGTGCCAGCACCCGGACAGGGGGCGAGACTGGGGCCAACGTCCTGACTTTC.

The V and J genes are TRBV7-2 and TRBJ1-1; no reliable D call. Germline-derived CDR1 and CDR2 are SGHTA and FQGNSA. V lost 3 bases to trimming and J lost 3 bases, with 2 bases between them. The CDR3 covers 11 residues. CDR3 DNA sequence: TGTGCCAGCAGCTTCTACACTGAAGCTTTCTTT. Protein product: CASSFYTEAFF.

This rearrangement joins TRBV5-1 to TRBJ1-1; D ambiguous. Germline V gene sequence: CDR1 SGHRS, CDR2 YFSETQ. The CDR3 totals 14 residues. Deletions cut 2 bases from V and 0 bases from J, with 8 bases between. CDR3 nucleotide sequence: TGCGCCAGCAGCTTTGGAGGGTTGAACACTGAAGCTTTCTTT. Translated: CASSFGGLNTEAFF.

The rearrangement joins TRBV11-2 to TRBJ2-1; 15 nucleotides match TRBD2. Germline lookup yields CDR1 SGHAT and CDR2 FQNNGV. The CDR3 length is 19 residues. With 5 bases clipped from V and 0 bases from J, the junction kept 8 bases outside the gene matches. CDR3 region: CASSARGTSGGSSYNEQFF. The CDR3 DNA is TGTGCCAGCAGCGCCAGGGGGACTAGCGGGGGGAGCTCCTACAATGAGCAGTTCTTC.